This T cell receptor beta chain came from a study of PD-1 blockade in classical Hodgkin lymphoma. In the study overall: Patients got intravenous nivolumab 3 mg/kg every 2 weeks. Study-level points and caveats: While CD8+ TCR diversity did not rise significantly by C4D1, CD4+ TCR diversity did. Baseline TCR diversity was reportedly lower in newly diagnosed patients than healthy donors.

V lost 4 bases and J lost 5, with 12 bases in between. The CDR3 extends over 12 amino acids. The V gene's germline CDR1 is SQVTM and CDR2 ANQGSEA. Stated time point: cycle 4 day 1 (C4D1), after 5 to 7 weeks of nivolumab. All the patients suffered relapse after autologous stem cell transplantation, and brentuximab vedotin exposure differed. Thawed PBMCs underwent magnetic negative selection to yield purified CD4+ T cells. Patients reached a best response of complete response, partial response or progressive disease. Turning to this clone: The antigen is undetermined.

Sequenced by immunoSEQ multiplex PCR; TCRdb stores in-frame clones only, minus some. The table lists 31,000 or so clones, around four fifths of them singletons. The origin of this receptor is a human donor with classical Hodgkin lymphoma. V is TRBV29-1 and J is TRBJ2-7; no clear D. The sequencing here drew on CD4+ T cells from blood, taken before the fourth cycle of nivolumab. The CDR3 sequence: CSVAASWNEQYF. DNA of the CDR3: TGCAGCGTTGCCGCCAGTTGGAACGAGCAGTACTTC.